The TCR beta chain under discussion was sequenced for a study of a mutant IDH1 vaccine in newly diagnosed glioma. Study summary: Before enrollment, the patients had been treated with radiotherapy alone, temozolomide alone, or both together. Most of them had received both. General study findings and limits: Pseudoprogression showed no apparent link to changes in top peripheral T cell clonotypes.

A word on this clone: Its target is not known.

V lost 0 bases to trimming and J lost 6 bases, with 10 bases between them. Germline CDR1 reads SGHDT; CDR2 reads YYEEEE. The CDR3 is 15 residues long. Assay used: immunoSEQ multiplex PCR; TCRdb lists only in-frame clones, some missing. The sample lists around 70,000 clones, less than 90% occurring once. As for time point: week 35, safety follow-up. One vaccine dose held 300 ug of mutant IDH1 20-mer peptide and came with topical imiquimod. The donors had new WHO grade 3 or 4 astrocytomas; these were IDH1-mutant and ATRX-lost. The origin of this receptor is a man aged 18 to 29 with glioma. Sequencing used PBMCs, obtained from a glioma patient whose treatment included an IDH1 peptide vaccine. The rearrangement links TRBV5-6 to TRBJ1-6; D remains unclear. CDR3 protein: CASSLDGLFNSPLHF. CDR3 in DNA: TGTGCCAGCAGCTTGGATGGACTATTTAATTCACCCCTCCACTTT.